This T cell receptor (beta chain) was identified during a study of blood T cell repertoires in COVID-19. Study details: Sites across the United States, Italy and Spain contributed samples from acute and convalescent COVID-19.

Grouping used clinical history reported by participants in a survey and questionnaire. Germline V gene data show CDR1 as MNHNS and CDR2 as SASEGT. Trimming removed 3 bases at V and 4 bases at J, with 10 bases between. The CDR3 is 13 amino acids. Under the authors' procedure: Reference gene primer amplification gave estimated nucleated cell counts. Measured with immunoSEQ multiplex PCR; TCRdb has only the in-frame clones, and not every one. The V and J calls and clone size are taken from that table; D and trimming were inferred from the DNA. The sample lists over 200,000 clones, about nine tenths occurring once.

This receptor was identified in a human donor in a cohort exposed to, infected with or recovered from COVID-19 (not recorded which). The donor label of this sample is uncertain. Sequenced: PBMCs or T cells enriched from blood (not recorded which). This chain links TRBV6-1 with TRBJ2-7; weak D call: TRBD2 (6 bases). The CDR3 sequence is CASSEGGWYEQYF. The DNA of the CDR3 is TGTGCCAGCAGTGAGGGGGGTTGGTACGAGCAGTACTTC.